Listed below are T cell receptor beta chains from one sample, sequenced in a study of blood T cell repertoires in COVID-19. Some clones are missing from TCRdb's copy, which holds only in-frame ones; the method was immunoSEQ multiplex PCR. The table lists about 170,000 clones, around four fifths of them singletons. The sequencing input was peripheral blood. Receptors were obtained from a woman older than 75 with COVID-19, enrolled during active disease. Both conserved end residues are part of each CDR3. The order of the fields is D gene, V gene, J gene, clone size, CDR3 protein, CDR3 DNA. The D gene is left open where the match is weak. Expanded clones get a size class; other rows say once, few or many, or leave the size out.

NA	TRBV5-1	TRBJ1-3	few	CASSLGSSGNTIYF	TGCGCCAGCAGCTTGGGGAGTTCTGGAAACACCATATATTTT
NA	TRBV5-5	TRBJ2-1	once	CASSLLEGANEQFF	TGTGCCAGCAGCTTGTTGGAGGGGGCAAATGAGCAGTTCTTC
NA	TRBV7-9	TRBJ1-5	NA	CASSPDPGSNQPQHF	TGTGCCAGCAGCCCGGACCCAGGGAGCAATCAGCCCCAGCATTTT
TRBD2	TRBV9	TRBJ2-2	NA	CASSPTAGGTGGELFF	TGTGCCAGCAGCCCTACGGCGGGAGGGACCGGCGGGGAGCTGTTTTTT
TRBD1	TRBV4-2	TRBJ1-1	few	CASSQEAHRGPTFF	TGTGCCAGCAGCCAAGAGGCCCACAGGGGGCCTACTTTCTTT
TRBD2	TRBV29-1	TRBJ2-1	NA	CSVLSMARLAGRRNEQFF	TGCAGCGTTCTTAGCATGGCCAGGCTAGCGGGACGTAGGAATGAGCAGTTCTTC
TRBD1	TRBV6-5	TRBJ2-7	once	CASSRGTDSYEQYF	TGTGCCAGCAGTCGAGGGACAGACTCCTACGAGCAGTACTTC
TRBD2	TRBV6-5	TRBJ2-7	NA	CASRGGSYEQYF	TGTGCCAGCAGGGGGGGGTCTTACGAGCAGTACTTC
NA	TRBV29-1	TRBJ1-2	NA	CTTLGGDGYTF	TGCACCACCCTCGGAGGGGATGGCTACACCTTC
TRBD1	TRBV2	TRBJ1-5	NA	CASSVPPGTDPSNQPQHF	TGTGCCAGCAGTGTCCCCCCCGGGACAGACCCTAGCAATCAGCCCCAGCATTTT
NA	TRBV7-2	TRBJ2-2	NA	CASSGRVRAGELFF	TGTGCCAGCAGCGGCAGGGTTAGGGCCGGGGAGCTGTTTTTT
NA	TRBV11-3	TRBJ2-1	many	CASSLMGGPSSGHEQFF	TGTGCCAGCAGCCTTATGGGTGGGCCTAGCTCCGGCCATGAGCAGTTCTTC
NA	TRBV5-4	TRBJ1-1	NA	CASSLARRDGEGAFF	TGTGCCAGCAGCTTGGCTCGGAGGGATGGCGAAGGGGCTTTCTTT
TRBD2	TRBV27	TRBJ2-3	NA	CASSVGTRGDTQYF	TGTGCCAGCAGTGTCGGGACTAGGGGGGATACGCAGTATTTT
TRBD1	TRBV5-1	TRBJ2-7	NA	CASSPGDPDRDRYEQYF	TGCGCCAGCAGCCCGGGAGATCCGGACAGGGATCGGTACGAGCAGTACTTC
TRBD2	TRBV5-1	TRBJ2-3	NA	CASSLGLAGDTQYF	TGCGCCAGCAGCTTGGGACTAGCGGGAGATACGCAGTATTTT
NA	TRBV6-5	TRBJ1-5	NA	CASSLGGDSNQPQHF	TGTGCCAGCAGCCTGGGGGGGGATAGCAATCAGCCCCAGCATTTT
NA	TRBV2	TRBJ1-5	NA	CASSEGFVSQPQHF	TGTGCCAGCAGTGAAGGGTTCGTTAGTCAGCCCCAGCATTTT
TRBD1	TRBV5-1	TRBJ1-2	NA	CASSATRGMGGYTF	TGCGCCAGCAGCGCAACCAGGGGGATGGGTGGCTACACCTTC
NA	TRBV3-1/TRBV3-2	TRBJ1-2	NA	CASSQDSGGGRPGGYGYTF	TGTGCCAGCAGCCAAGATTCGGGGGGGGGAAGACCTGGCGGCTATGGCTACACCTTC
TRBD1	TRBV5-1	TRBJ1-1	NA	CASSLARDRGDLNTEAFF	TGCGCCAGCAGCTTGGCTCGGGACAGGGGGGACCTAAACACTGAAGCTTTCTTT
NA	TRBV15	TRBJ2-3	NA	CATSREQGDTDTQYF	TGTGCCACCAGCAGAGAACAGGGTGACACAGATACGCAGTATTTT
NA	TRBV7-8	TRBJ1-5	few	CASSRHPGATNQPQHF	TGTGCCAGCAGCCGTCACCCAGGGGCCACCAATCAGCCCCAGCATTTT
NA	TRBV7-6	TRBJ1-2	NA	CASSLGIASDQDYGYTF	TGTGCCAGCAGCTTAGGGATAGCGTCTGATCAGGACTATGGCTACACCTTC
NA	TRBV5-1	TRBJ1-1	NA	CASSRGRTEAFF	TGCGCCAGCAGCCGAGGGCGGACTGAAGCTTTCTTT
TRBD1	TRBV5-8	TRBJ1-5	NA	CASSSRTGGNQPQHF	TGTGCCAGCAGCTCCCGGACAGGGGGGAATCAGCCCCAGCATTTT
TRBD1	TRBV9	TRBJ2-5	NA	CASSKAAGQGGETQYF	TGTGCCAGCAGTAAGGCTGCGGGACAGGGGGGGGAGACCCAGTACTTC
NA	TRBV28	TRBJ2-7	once	CASTQRGSGGYEQYF	TGTGCCAGCACCCAGCGAGGCTCGGGTGGCTACGAGCAGTACTTC
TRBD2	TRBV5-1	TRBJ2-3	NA	CASSRGTSGGRGDTQYF	TGCGCCAGCAGCCGTGGGACTAGCGGGGGACGGGGGGATACGCAGTATTTT
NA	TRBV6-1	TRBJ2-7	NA	CASSWPSGVYEQYF	TGTGCCAGCAGCTGGCCCTCGGGGGTCTACGAGCAGTACTTC
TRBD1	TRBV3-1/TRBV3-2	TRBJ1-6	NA	CASSRGTGNSPLHF	TGTGCCAGCAGCCGGGGGACAGGAAATTCACCCCTCCACTTT
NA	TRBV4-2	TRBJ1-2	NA	CASSQVATGHGYTF	TGTGCCAGCAGCCAAGTGGCGACAGGACATGGCTACACCTTC
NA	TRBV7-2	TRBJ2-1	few	CASSRFGTESDEQFF	TGTGCCAGCAGCAGATTCGGGACTGAGAGCGATGAGCAGTTCTTC
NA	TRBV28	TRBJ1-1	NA	CASSRVGRGFF	TGTGCCAGCAGCCGCGTAGGGAGAGGTTTCTTT
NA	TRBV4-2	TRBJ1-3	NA	CASSQQQGDPGNTIYF	TGTGCCAGCAGCCAACAACAGGGTGACCCTGGAAACACCATATATTTT
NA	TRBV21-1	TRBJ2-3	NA	CASSRDVVGSASTDTQYF	TGTGCCAGCAGCCGAGATGTCGTCGGGAGTGCTAGCACAGATACGCAGTATTTT
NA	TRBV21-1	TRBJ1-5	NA	CASSRTDSNSNQPQHF	TGTGCCAGCAGCAGAACGGACAGCAATAGCAATCAGCCCCAGCATTTT
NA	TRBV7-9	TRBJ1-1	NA	CASSRNTEAFF	TGTGCCAGCAGCCGGAACACTGAAGCTTTCTTT
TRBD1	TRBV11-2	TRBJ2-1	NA	CASSFQGTGGNEQFF	TGTGCCAGCAGCTTTCAGGGGACAGGGGGCAATGAGCAGTTCTTC
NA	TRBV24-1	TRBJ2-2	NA	CATSAPGTGELFF	TGTGCCACCAGTGCCCCGGGGACCGGGGAGCTGTTTTTT
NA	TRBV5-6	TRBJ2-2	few	CASSLAPGTKVTGELFF	TGTGCCAGCAGCTTGGCCCCCGGGACAAAAGTCACCGGGGAGCTGTTTTTT
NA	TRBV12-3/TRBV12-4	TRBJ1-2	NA	CASRRGTYGYTF	TGTGCCAGCAGGCGGGGAACCTATGGCTACACCTTC
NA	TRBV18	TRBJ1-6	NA	CASSPATGSYNSPLHF	TGTGCCAGCTCACCCGCTACAGGGTCCTATAATTCACCCCTCCACTTT
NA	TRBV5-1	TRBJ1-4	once	CASSLNTGSEKLFF	TGCGCCAGCAGCCTAAATACAGGGTCTGAAAAACTGTTTTTT
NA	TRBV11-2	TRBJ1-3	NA	CASSSSGVAGNTIYF	TGTGCCAGCAGCTCGTCGGGGGTTGCTGGAAACACCATATATTTT
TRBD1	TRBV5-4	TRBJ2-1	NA	CASTFGGTGVPREQFF	TGTGCCAGCACCTTCGGTGGGACAGGGGTCCCAAGGGAGCAGTTCTTC
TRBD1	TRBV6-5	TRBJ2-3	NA	CASSQRQGRTDTQYF	TGTGCCAGCAGTCAAAGACAGGGGAGGACAGATACGCAGTATTTT
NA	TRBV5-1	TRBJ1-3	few	CASSLGQPAGNTIYF	TGCGCCAGCAGCTTGGGACAACCAGCTGGAAACACCATATATTTT
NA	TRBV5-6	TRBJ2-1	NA	CASSLVFTGDPRYNEQFF	TGTGCCAGCAGCTTGGTGTTTACGGGAGATCCCCGTTACAATGAGCAGTTCTTC
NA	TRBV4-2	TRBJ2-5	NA	CASSQVGSGGGLETQYF	TGTGCCAGCAGCCAAGTCGGTAGTGGCGGGGGCTTGGAGACCCAGTACTTC
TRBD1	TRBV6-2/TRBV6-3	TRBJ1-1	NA	CASNPPQGALTEAFF	TGTGCCAGCAACCCCCCTCAGGGGGCTTTAACTGAAGCTTTCTTT
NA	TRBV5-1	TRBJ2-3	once	CASSLDRGTTDTQYF	TGCGCCAGCAGCTTGGATAGGGGCACCACAGATACGCAGTATTTT
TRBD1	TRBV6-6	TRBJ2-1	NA	CASSYSTGQGNNEQFF	TGTGCCAGCAGTTACTCGACGGGACAGGGTAACAATGAGCAGTTCTTC
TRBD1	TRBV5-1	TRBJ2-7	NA	CASSSSGTDYYEQYF	TGCGCCAGCAGCTCATCCGGGACAGATTACTACGAGCAGTACTTC
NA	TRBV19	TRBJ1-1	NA	CASSPRLNTEAFF	TGTGCCAGTAGTCCCCGCCTAAACACTGAAGCTTTCTTT